The source of this T cell receptor beta chain is a study of CD8 T cells in Susac syndrome. Germline CDR1 and CDR2: ENHRY and SYGVKD. After removal of 5 bases from V and 6 bases from J, the junction contained 12 bases not matched to a gene. This CDR3 comprises 16 residues. Random hexamers primed reverse transcription of about 0.5 to 1 ug RNA. A multiplex approach, immunoSEQ multiplex PCR, amplified TCR beta CDR3 across 54 Vbeta and 13 Jbeta. MiXCR, applied by TCRdb to the immunoSEQ multiplex PCR reads, yields one record per CDR3 protein. The data hold 120,000 or so distinct CDR3 sequences, with around 96% observed a single time. TCR beta sequencing was performed on blood CD8+ and CD4+ T cells. The controls were healthy donors who were matched for age and sex. TEMRA cells underwent FACS enrichment and CD8+ and CD4+ T cells underwent negative isolation.

V is TRBV10-3 and J is TRBJ2-7; TRBD2 aligns across 11 bases. The sample taken for sequencing was CD4+ T cells from PBMCs. The sequence came from a human donor in good health. CDR3: CAISSGTSGGGTEQYF. In DNA form, the CDR3 reads TGTGCCATCAGTTCCGGGACTAGCGGAGGGGGGACCGAGCAGTACTTC.